This T cell receptor (beta chain) was identified in a study of tumor-infiltrating lymphocytes in localized non-small cell lung cancer. Whole-study findings and limits: Tumors had more T cell infiltration than uninvolved lung, per TCRbeta sequencing and CD3 counts.

In this sample, this clone turned up a few times. The antigen remains undetermined. Sequencing was performed with immunoSEQ multiplex PCR; in TCRdb, only in-frame clones are kept and a portion is missing. The sample lists some 6,000 clones; roughly 66% were seen once. V dropped 8 bases and J dropped 0 bases, with 16 bases sitting between them. The V gene's germline CDR1 is MGHDK and CDR2 SYGVNS. The CDR3 has 15 residues. The sequenced sample consisted of uninvolved lung tissue not adjacent to the tumor. The source of this sequence is a human donor with non-small cell lung cancer. This rearrangement joins TRBV25-1 to TRBJ1-1; a weak D match, TRBD1 (5 bases). The CDR3 DNA reads TGTGCCAGCGGCCGGGACGGCCCGATGAACACTGAAGCTTTCTTT. It yields the protein CASGRDGPMNTEAFF.